Below are 27 T cell receptor beta chains sequenced from a single sample in a study of cytomegalovirus exposure and HLA in healthy donors. The PCR ran on 60 Vbeta and 13 Jbeta primers. The table came from immunoSEQ multiplex PCR; TCRdb's copy has only in-frame clones and leaves some out. The sample has around 92,000 clones; about four fifths are singletons. The sequencing sample was made of PBMCs. All receptors derive from a female donor in good health and CMV-seropositive.

This clone appeared a few times. The chain links TRBV6-1 to TRBJ2-5, with D unclear. V lost 6 bases and J 1 base, leaving 6 bases between the germline ends. Germline CDR1 reads MNHNS; CDR2 reads SASEGT. This CDR3 has 12 amino acids. The CDR3 DNA reads TGTGCCAGCAGCCTAATCCAAGAGACCCAGTACTTC. It translates to CASSLIQETQYF.

This CDR3 reads CASSQGERGYTF. In nucleotides, the CDR3 is TGTGCCAGCAGCCAGGGGGAGAGAGGCTACACCTTC. V gene TRBV6-1 combines with J gene TRBJ1-2, with TRBD1 matching 7 bases. Germline V lookup: CDR1 MNHNS, CDR2 SASEGT. The CDR3 is 12 amino acids. V trimming: 6 bases; J trimming: 8 bases; junction bases outside the gene matches: 6.

The rearrangement uses TRBV5-6 and TRBJ2-7; possibly TRBD2 for D (6 bases). V lost 7 bases and J 7 bases, leaving 21 bases between the germline ends. Germline assignment: CDR1 SGHDT and CDR2 YYEEEE. The CDR3 length is 14 residues. The CDR3 coding sequence is TGTGCCAGCTCGGCGGGGATCCCCGGAACGGAGCAGTACTTC. Translated: CASSAGIPGTEQYF.

CDR3 DNA: TGTGCCACTCCGGACAGCTCCTACGAGCAGTACTTC. Amino acid sequence: CATPDSSYEQYF. The rearrangement uses TRBV27 and TRBJ2-7; a possible D gene is TRBD1 (6 bases). The CDR3 runs 12 residues. Trimming cost V 10 bases and J 0 bases, with 10 bases left between them. Germline lookup yields CDR1 MNHEY and CDR2 SMNVEV (reference sequence).

The V call is TRBV13, the J call TRBJ1-1; TRBD1 is a possible D gene (6 bases). Germline V gene lookup returns CDR1 PRHDT and CDR2 FYEKMQ (reference sequence). CDR3 length: 15 residues. Trimming pared 7 bases from V and 3 bases from J, leaving 18 bases between. CDR3 nucleotide sequence: TGTGCCAGCATGATTCGGGGGGCTGGGTACACTGAAGCTTTCTTT. Translated: CASMIRGAGYTEAFF.

The rearrangement joins TRBV10-2 to TRBJ2-7; 7 bases match TRBD1. V lost 3 bases and J lost 1; bases outside the gene matches: 6. The CDR3 covers 15 residues. Germline V lookup: CDR1 WSHSY, CDR2 SAAADI. CDR3 DNA sequence: TGCGCCAGCAGTGAACCTAGACAGGGATCCTACGAGCAGTACTTC. Its translation is CASSEPRQGSYEQYF.

The CDR3 DNA reads as TGTGCCAGCAGCCGAAACCCACTAGCGGACAATGAGCAGTTCTTC. Its translation: CASSRNPLADNEQFF. This chain connects TRBV7-3 to TRBJ2-1, with 8 bases lining up with TRBD2. Germline lookup yields CDR1 SGHTA and CDR2 FQGTGA. V trimming: 5 bases; J trimming: 5 bases; junction bases outside the gene matches: 8. The CDR3 covers 15 residues.

CDR3 in amino acids: CASSQTGTDTEAFF. The CDR3 bases are TGTGCCAGCAGCCAGACAGGGACCGACACTGAAGCTTTCTTT. The genes are TRBV7-8 and TRBJ1-1; 7 bases are a match to TRBD1. The trim removed 5 bases at V and 3 bases at J, leaving 6 bases unmatched. This CDR3 is 14 amino acids long. CDR1 and CDR2 from the germline V gene are SGHVS and FQNEAQ. The full variable domain, rest sourced from reference TRBV7-8 and TRBJ1-1, is GAGVSQSPRYKVAKRGQDVALRCDPISGHVSLFWYQQALGQGPEFLTYFQNEAQLDKSGLPSDRFFAERPEGSVSTLKIQRTQQEDSAVYLCASSQTGTDTEAFFGQGTRLTVV.

The chain couples TRBV10-3 to TRBJ2-1, with D possibly matching TRBD2 (8 bases). CDR1 ENHRY and CDR2 SYGVKD come from the germline V gene. The length of the CDR3 is 12 residues. V was pared by 11 bases and J by 6 bases, with 14 bases between. CDR3 nucleotide sequence: TGTGCCGCGGGGGGACAGCTCAATGAGCAGTTCTTC. Protein product: CAAGGQLNEQFF.

The V gene is TRBV15, the J gene TRBJ2-3; possible D gene TRBD2, 6 bases. The germline V and J ends were trimmed by 5 bases and 2 bases, with 17 bases remaining between them. The CDR3 runs 16 residues. The V gene's germline CDR1 is LNHNV and CDR2 YYDKDF (reference sequence). The CDR3 nucleotides read TGTGCCACCAGCCTGGGACTTACCCCCGCCACAGATACGCAGTATTTT. Translation: CATSLGLTPATDTQYF.

The V call is TRBV27, the J call TRBJ2-7; 9 bases line up with TRBD1. The CDR3 spans 14 residues. Losses at the gene ends were 9 bases for V and 3 bases for J; bases not matched to a gene: 9. Per germline, CDR1 MNHEY and CDR2 SMNVEV (reference sequence). The CDR3 is CASSTGTGLYEQYF. The DNA of the CDR3 is TGTGCCAGTTCCACTGGGACAGGGCTCTACGAGCAGTACTTC.

The chain has TRBV18 and TRBJ1-3, with D possibly TRBD1 on 6 matching bases. This CDR3 region has 15 residues. CDR1 KGHSH and CDR2 LQKENI come from the germline V gene. Trimming removed 5 bases from V and 1 base from J, with 12 bases in between. The CDR3 reads CASSILQGSGNTIYF. The DNA of the CDR3 is TGTGCCAGCTCAATTTTACAGGGATCTGGAAACACCATATATTTT.

The rearrangement joins TRBV7-9 to TRBJ2-5; D possibly corresponds to TRBD2 (6 bases). Deletions cut 4 bases from V and 4 bases from J, with 22 bases between. Looked up from germline, CDR1 is SEHNR and CDR2 is FQNEAQ (reference sequence). The CDR3 is made up of 17 amino acids. The CDR3 spells CASSSAPRGLRGETQYF. The CDR3 DNA reads TGTGCCAGCAGCTCCGCTCCCCGGGGGTTGCGGGGAGAGACCCAGTACTTC.

This chain joins TRBV7-2 and TRBJ2-3; 12 nucleotides align to TRBD2. V lost 4 bases and J lost 4; bases outside the gene matches: 6. Germline lookup yields CDR1 SGHTA and CDR2 FQGNSA. The CDR3 length is 16 residues. The CDR3 is CASSSLPSGGADTQYF. In nucleotides, the CDR3 is TGTGCCAGCAGCTCCTTGCCTAGCGGGGGGGCAGATACGCAGTATTTT.

This clone has only a few counts. The gene calls are TRBV28 and TRBJ2-7, with D unclear. CDR3 size: 12 residues. Germline V gene lookup returns CDR1 MDHEN and CDR2 SYDVKM. The V end was cut by 6 bases, the J end by 3 bases, with 9 bases between. Here the CDR3 reads CASSLSLYEQYF. DNA of the CDR3: TGTGCCAGCAGCCTCTCCCTCTACGAGCAGTACTTC. Variable domain in full (rest from reference TRBV28 and TRBJ2-7): DVKVTQSSRYLVKRTGEKVFLECVQDMDHENMFWYRQDPGLGLRLIYFSYDVKMKEKGDIPEGYSVSREKKERFSLILESASTNQTSMYLCASSLSLYEQYFGPGTRLTVT.

The chain uses TRBV7-8 and TRBJ1-6; 9 bases are shared with TRBD1. Germline assignment: CDR1 SGHVS and CDR2 FQNEAQ. The CDR3 contains 14 residues. J lost 9 bases, V lost 4 bases, and 4 bases had no gene match. CDR3 sequence (DNA): TGTGCCAGCAGCTCGGGACAGGGTAGTTCACCCCTCCACTTT. Amino acid sequence: CASSSGQGSSPLHF.

The chain employs TRBV30 and TRBJ2-5; tentative D call: TRBD2 (6 bases). CDR1 and CDR2 (germline): GTSNPN, SVGIG (reference sequence). Trimming cost V 4 bases and J 2 bases, with 8 bases left between them. The CDR3 sequence is 12 residues long. CDR3 nucleotide sequence: TGTGCCTGGAAGGCGGGGCAAGAGACCCAGTACTTC. Amino acid sequence: CAWKAGQETQYF.

The CDR3 DNA sequence: TGTGCCATACACCCCGGGGGTAGGAGGGCGGTGGAAGGCTACACCTTC. Residues: CAIHPGGRRAVEGYTF. The rearrangement joins TRBV10-3 to TRBJ1-2; D possibly corresponds to TRBD1 (5 bases). V lost 9 bases and J lost 8, with 28 bases in between. The germline gives CDR1 ENHRY, CDR2 SYGVKD. This CDR3 is 16 amino acids long.

This clone was seen a few times. The genes are TRBV28 and TRBJ1-6; 9 bases are shared with TRBD1. This CDR3 has 17 residues. V gave up 3 bases and J gave up 7 bases; unmatched junction bases: 10. Germline loops: CDR1 MDHEN, CDR2 SYDVKM. CDR3 residues: CASSFGTGGQLNSPLHF. The CDR3 nucleotides read TGTGCCAGCAGTTTCGGAACAGGGGGCCAGTTAAATTCACCCCTCCACTTT.

CDR3 DNA sequence: TGCGCCAGCAGCAGGGGAGTCCCGGGACAGGGGACCTACGAGCAGTACTTC. Protein sequence: CASSRGVPGQGTYEQYF. The chain carries TRBV5-1 and TRBJ2-7, with TRBD1 identical over 10 bases. This CDR3 contains 17 residues. Trimming at V came to 4 bases and at J to 2 bases, leaving 12 bases not matched to a gene. Germline-derived CDR1 and CDR2 are SGHRS and YFSETQ. Looking up the rest from reference TRBV5-1 and TRBJ2-7 gives the full variable domain: KAGVTQTPRYLIKTRGQQVTLSCSPISGHRSVSWYQQTPGQGLQFLFEYFSETQRNKGNFPGRFSGRQFSNSRSEMNVSTLELGDSALYLCASSRGVPGQGTYEQYFGPGTRLTVT.

The chain joins TRBV7-9 to TRBJ2-2; a weak D match, TRBD1 (5 bases). Germline assignment: CDR1 SEHNR and CDR2 FQNEAQ (reference sequence). V was clipped by 5 bases and J by 3 bases, with 13 bases between them. The CDR3 runs 15 residues. The CDR3 loop is CASSPTQGYTGELFF. The CDR3 DNA follows: TGTGCCAGCAGCCCTACCCAGGGTTACACCGGGGAGCTGTTTTTT.

The rearrangement joins TRBV19 to TRBJ1-1; D not certain. V was trimmed by 10 bases and J by 1 base, leaving 16 bases between them. Germline CDR1 LNHDA, CDR2 SQIVND (reference sequence). This CDR3 comprises 14 residues. For the CDR3, the DNA is TGTGCCATTAGGCGGGGTACAGAGAACACTGAAGCTTTCTTT. Protein: CAIRRGTENTEAFF.

This clone was seen only a few times. The chain combines TRBV4-3 with TRBJ2-1, with 8 bases lining up with TRBD2. Trimming removed 2 bases from V and 2 bases from J; junction bases left unmatched: 5. Germline V gene sequence: CDR1 LGHNA, CDR2 YSLEER. CDR3 length: 16 amino acids. The CDR3 reads CASSQRAGDPYNEQFF. CDR3 DNA sequence: TGCGCCAGCAGCCAACGAGCGGGGGACCCCTACAATGAGCAGTTCTTC.

V and J are TRBV25-1 and TRBJ2-7; 7 bases are shared with TRBD1. Per the germline V gene, CDR1 is MGHDK and CDR2 is SYGVNS. The CDR3 spans 14 residues. V was clipped by 6 bases and J by 3 bases; unmatched bases: 8. CDR3: CASSQTGIVYEQYF. The CDR3 DNA reads as TGTGCCAGCAGCCAGACAGGGATAGTCTACGAGCAGTACTTC.

The chain carries TRBV4-2 and TRBJ1-5, with unresolved D. Trimming shortened V by 0 bases and J by 1 base, and 7 bases separated the two germline ends. Germline V lookup: CDR1 LGHNA, CDR2 YNFKEQ. The CDR3 length is 15 residues. CDR3 sequence reads: CASSQDILSNQPQHF. The CDR3 DNA is TGTGCCAGCAGCCAAGATATTCTCAGCAATCAGCCCCAGCATTTT.

The V and J genes are TRBV9 and TRBJ2-5; TRBD2 matches 7 bases. V shed 5 bases and J 0 bases; nucleotides not matched to a gene: 7. The V gene's germline CDR1 is SGDLS and CDR2 YYNGEE. This CDR3 is 15 amino acids long. The CDR3 DNA is TGTGCCAGCAGTGTCACCGGGGGGAACCAAGAGACCCAGTACTTC. It specifies CASSVTGGNQETQYF.

CDR3 in DNA: TGTGCCAGCAGATTTAGCGGGAGTCCCCACAATGAGCAGTTCTTC. Amino acid sequence: CASRFSGSPHNEQFF. The rearrangement links TRBV6-5 to TRBJ2-1; 9 bases match TRBD2. Germline CDR1 and CDR2: MNHEY and SVGAGI. The CDR3 sequence is 15 residues long. The trim removed 6 bases at V and 5 bases at J, leaving 8 bases unmatched.